The clone carrying this T cell receptor beta chain showed up just a few times. The record originates from a study of T cells in Graves' hyperthyroidism and ophthalmopathy. Study context: It was at initial diagnosis, before any treatment, that peripheral blood was collected.

What was amplified from RNA transcripts were TCR beta CDR3 regions. First-round RT-PCR of the TCR CDR3 relied on the HTBI primer set. MiXCR was run by TCRdb on the multiplex PCR reads, yielding one entry per CDR3 protein. The sample has around 690,000 distinct CDR3 sequences, under 25% seen once. The germline V gene encodes CDR1 SGHRS and CDR2 YFSETQ. The J segment lost 3 bases and the V segment lost 2 bases, leaving 7 bases of the junction unmatched. There are 15 residues in the CDR3. Inclusion characteristics of ophthalmopathy patients comprised a Clinical Activity Score of at least 3, a NOSPECS grade of at least 4, and duration under 3 months.

V usage is TRBV5-1 and J usage is TRBJ2-7, with 8 bases lining up with TRBD1. Sample: blood. This receptor was obtained from a man aged 25-45 years with Graves' ophthalmopathy. CDR3 region: CASSFSGQEFYEQYF. CDR3 coding DNA: TGCGCCAGCAGCTTCTCGGGACAGGAGTTCTACGAGCAGTACTTC.